The T cell receptor gamma chain under discussion was sequenced for a study of gamma delta lymphoproliferative disorders and STAT genes (dated by TCRdb to the late 2010s). Concerning the study at large: Gamma-chain libraries were prepared from at least 50 ng of genomic DNA using the LymphoTrack Dx TCRG Assay. To confirm results, a couple of gamma-chain samples and every delta-chain sample were sequenced twice. Because no corresponding Invivoscribe delta assay was available, delta-chain libraries were prepared according to the standard operating procedure of the EuroClonality-NGS working group. Within a larger immunophenotypic and STAT-mutation study, TCR gamma and delta CDR3 repertoires were profiled by deep sequencing in Tgammadelta lymphoproliferative disease patients and healthy controls. General conclusions and limits of the study: In whole-repertoire clustering, patient gamma repertoires grouped separately from healthy controls, whereas delta repertoires showed no separation between groups. T cells in controls likely covered a range of maturation stages, whereas leukemic cells were skewed toward terminal effectors, which could potentially limit comparisons between patients and controls. The authors pointed out that NGS specificity may be lower at low frequencies, so whether leukemic clones are public or private needs to be confirmed. Almost every major gamma and delta clonotype in patients was public, meaning shared with at least one healthy donor, and only a couple of gamma clonotypes were private to disease.

In both library methods, multiplex PCR was carried out with primers targeting conserved V and J regions of the TCR genes. Amplicons were purified, pooled and sequenced on an Illumina MiSeq platform. In the authors' own workflow: MiXCR performed V(D)J alignment, clonotype assembly and translation, and VDJtools was used for functionality assessment and CDR3 repertoire analyses. CDR3 followed the IMGT definition, and analyses included only productive sequences that used functional genes, leaving out ORF genes and pseudogenes. A custom Python script searched for identical amino acid CDR3s of major clonotypes (frequency >=5%) across all patients and controls. A one-sided non-parametric Wilcoxon test was used to compare clonotype frequencies between patients and controls. TCRdb called clones from the public reads with CATT, and repeated DNA sequences were later combined into one row. These V and J calls derive from TCRdb rather than the authors' analysis. The sample data list several thousand gamma-chain clones, and about 6.5% of these were observed just once. The leading ten clones occupy approximately 34% of the sample.

The CDR3 numbers 9 residues from cysteine through phenylalanine. Left in the record is the CDR3 DNA by itself, 27 bases read in frame from the first base. The germline V gene sets CDR1 to EGSTGY and CDR2 to YDSYTSSV. Turning to this clone: What this receptor recognizes is not known. No per-base quality is available; no much larger clone lies one base away.

For TCR sequencing, genomic DNA was taken from peripheral blood mononuclear cells isolated from both patients and controls. The control group, matched to the patients for age and sex, consisted of about 23 healthy adult blood donors (12 males and about eleven females) with a median age of roughly 64 years. This clonotype was obtained from a human donor in good health. Rearrangement joined TRGV4 to TRGJ1 or TRGJ2. TCRdb offers no J gene call, so here the DNA was matched to germline to obtain one. Sequencing was performed on blood. The nucleotides are TGTGCGTCGAAGTATAAGAAACTCTTT. Its translation reads: CASKYKKLF.